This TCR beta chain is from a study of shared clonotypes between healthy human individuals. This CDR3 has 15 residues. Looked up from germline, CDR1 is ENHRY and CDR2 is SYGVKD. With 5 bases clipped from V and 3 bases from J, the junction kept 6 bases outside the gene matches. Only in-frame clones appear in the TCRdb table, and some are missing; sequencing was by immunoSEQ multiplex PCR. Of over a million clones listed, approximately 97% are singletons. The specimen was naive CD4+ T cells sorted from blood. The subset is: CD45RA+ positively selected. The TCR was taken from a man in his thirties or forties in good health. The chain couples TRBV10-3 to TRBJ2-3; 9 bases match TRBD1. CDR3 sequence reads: CAISLTGGETDTQYF. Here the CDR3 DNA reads TGTGCCATCAGTTTGACAGGGGGGGAGACAGATACGCAGTATTTT.